These 27 T cell receptor beta chains were all obtained from the same sample, sequenced in a study of OX40 agonist ivuxolimab in advanced cancers. This table comes from immunoSEQ multiplex PCR, and its TCRdb copy is limited to in-frame clones, with some not included. This table holds fewer than 85,000 clones, 65% to 90% found once. This specimen consisted of CD4+ or CD8+ T cells sorted from blood, obtained in a trial of the OX40 agonist ivuxolimab. The receptors come from an adult with an advanced solid tumor such as melanoma, head and neck, liver or kidney cancer.

This rearrangement joins TRBV28 to TRBJ2-7, with 9 bases aligning to TRBD1. The germline V gene encodes CDR1 MDHEN and CDR2 SYDVKM. The CDR3 spans 15 residues. V trimming: 2 bases; J trimming: 3 bases; junction bases outside the gene matches: 5. The CDR3 loop is CASSLMGQGSYEQYF. CDR3 nucleotides: TGTGCCAGCAGTTTAATGGGACAGGGTAGCTACGAGCAGTACTTC.

V usage is TRBV5-6 and J usage is TRBJ1-1; D is perhaps TRBD1 (6 bases). Germline values: CDR1 SGHDT, CDR2 YYEEEE. The germline V and J ends were trimmed by 4 bases and 0 bases, with 13 bases remaining between them. This CDR3 has 15 amino acids. CDR3 region: CASSTGQTMNTEAFF. CDR3 bases: TGTGCCAGCAGCACGGGACAAACCATGAACACTGAAGCTTTCTTT.

This sequence joins TRBV30 and TRBJ2-5, with a tentative D call TRBD2 (6 bases). V lost 5 bases to trimming and J lost 5 bases, with 15 bases between them. CDR1 GTSNPN and CDR2 SVGIG come from the germline V gene (reference sequence). CDR3 length: 13 residues. Written as DNA, the CDR3 is TGTGCCTGGGTACGGGGCGGGACGGAGACCCAGTACTTC. Its translation: CAWVRGGTETQYF.

DNA for the CDR3: TGTGCCAGCTCATATCCGGGTCTGGAGACCCAGTACTTC. Residues: CASSYPGLETQYF. This chain connects TRBV25-1 to TRBJ2-5; D uncertain. CDR1 MGHDK and CDR2 SYGVNS come from the germline V gene. The CDR3 loop spans 13 amino acids. Trimming took off 8 bases at V and 5 bases at J, with 15 bases between the two ends. Complete variable domain (other parts from reference TRBV25-1 and TRBJ2-5): EADIYQTPRYLVIGTGKKITLECSQTMGHDKMYWYQQDPGMELHLIHYSYGVNSTEKGDLSSESTVSRIRTEHFPLTLESARPSHTSQYLCASSYPGLETQYFGPGTRLLVL.

The V gene is TRBV14, the J gene TRBJ2-1; perhaps TRBD2 as D (5 bases). CDR3 length: 14 residues. The germline V gene encodes CDR1 SGHDN and CDR2 FVKESK. Trimming pared 5 bases from V and 8 bases from J, leaving 16 bases between. CDR3 amino acids: CASSFDYAEDEQFF. The CDR3 DNA is TGTGCCAGCAGCTTCGACTACGCCGAGGATGAGCAGTTCTTC. The whole variable domain, filled in from reference TRBV14 and TRBJ2-1, reads EAGVTQFPSHSVIEKGQTVTLRCDPISGHDNLYWYRRVMGKEIKFLLHFVKESKQDESGMPNNRFLAERTGGTYSTLKVQPAELEDSGVYFCASSFDYAEDEQFFGPGTRLTVL.

This chain uses TRBV7-2 with TRBJ1-1, with a weak D call TRBD1 (5 bases). There are 14 residues in the CDR3. Germline V lookup: CDR1 SGHTA, CDR2 FQGNSA. Trimming removed 1 base from V and 1 base from J, with 7 bases in between. For the CDR3, the DNA is TGTGCCAGCAGCTTAGGCAGGGAGAACACTGAAGCTTTCTTT. Its protein product is CASSLGRENTEAFF.

The chain uses TRBV9 and TRBJ2-1; D is unclear. Germline V CDR1 and CDR2: SGDLS, YYNGEE. The V gene lost 0 bases and the J gene lost 3 bases, with 1 base spanning the gap. The CDR3 has 12 amino acids. The CDR3 DNA is TGTGCCAGCAGCGTAGACTACAATGAGCAGTTCTTC. Protein: CASSVDYNEQFF.

The V and J genes are TRBV2 and TRBJ1-5; 7 bases are shared with TRBD1. The CDR3 extends over 11 amino acids. J lost 16 bases, V lost 6 bases, and 9 bases had no gene match. In germline, CDR1 is SNHLY, CDR2 FYNNEI. Here the CDR3 reads CASRRGLSYHF. In nucleotides, the CDR3 is TGTGCCAGCAGGAGGGGGCTTTCCTACCATTTT.

The gene calls are TRBV6-5 and TRBJ2-7; a weak D match, TRBD2 (5 bases). The CDR3 contains 13 residues. Germline V gene sequence: CDR1 MNHEY, CDR2 SVGAGI. Deletions cut 5 bases from V and 5 bases from J, with 13 bases between. Here the CDR3 DNA reads TGTGCCAGCAGTCAGTTACGAGGGAACGAGCAGTACTTC. It codes for CASSQLRGNEQYF.

This clone occurred once. This chain connects TRBV15 to TRBJ1-2; D gene unclear. The CDR3 loop spans 16 amino acids. CDR1 and CDR2 (germline): LNHNV, YYDKDF (reference sequence). Between the trimmed V and J ends, which lost 1 base and 2 bases, there was a span of 14 bases. The CDR3 DNA follows: TGTGCCACCAGCAGAGTCCTAGGGTGGGCGAACTATGGCTACACCTTC. This codes for CATSRVLGWANYGYTF.

The V gene is TRBV4-3, the J gene TRBJ2-1; 13 bases line up with TRBD2. CDR1 is LGHNA and CDR2 is YSLEER in the germline V gene. V shed 3 bases, J shed 2 bases, and the junction held 7 bases outside the gene matches. This CDR3 contains 18 residues. CDR3 loop: CASSHRLAGGWAYNEQFF. DNA of the CDR3: TGCGCCAGCAGCCACCGACTAGCGGGGGGATGGGCCTACAATGAGCAGTTCTTC.

The chain joins TRBV6-5 to TRBJ2-6; a possible D gene is TRBD2 (5 bases). This CDR3 has 15 amino acids. Looked up from germline, CDR1 is MNHEY and CDR2 is SVGAGI. Trimming removed 0 bases from V and 4 bases from J, with 7 bases in between. CDR3 nucleotide sequence: TGTGCCAGCAGTTACTCTGGGAGAGGGGCCAACGTCCTGACTTTC. Its translation is CASSYSGRGANVLTF.

The table lists this clone with a count of one. V gene TRBV4-3 combines with J gene TRBJ1-5, with a possible D match to TRBD1 (5 bases). This CDR3 contains 15 residues. Germline CDR1 and CDR2: LGHNA and YSLEER. Trimming removed 0 bases from V and 6 bases from J, with 12 bases in between. The CDR3: CASSQEGQDGQPQHF. The DNA for the CDR3 is TGCGCCAGCAGCCAAGAGGGGCAGGACGGTCAGCCCCAGCATTTT.

This chain links TRBV21-1 with TRBJ2-5; TRBD1 was called by the table and not checked on the DNA. TRBV21-1 is noted as a pseudogene. The CDR3 runs 15 residues. CDR3 DNA: TGTGCCAGCAGCAAAGGACAGGGGACAAAAGAGACCCAGTACTTC. Translated, it gives CASSKGQGTKETQYF.

This clone has more than one count but fewer than ten. The V and J genes are TRBV30 and TRBJ1-5, with 9 bases fitting TRBD1. CDR3 length equals 14 residues. J gave up 1 base and V 2 bases, and 0 bases lay outside the gene matches. Germline V CDR1 and CDR2: GTSNPN, SVGIG (reference sequence). In DNA, the CDR3 is TGTGCCTGGAGTACAGGGGGCAGCAATCAGCCCCAGCATTTT. It codes for CAWSTGGSNQPQHF.

The chain has TRBV6-5 and TRBJ2-1, with no clear D. Germline V gene lookup returns CDR1 MNHEY and CDR2 SVGAGI. The ends were cut back, 0 bases at V and 10 bases at J, with 13 bases in the middle. The CDR3 spans 14 residues. The CDR3 spells CASSYSRVGWEQFF. The CDR3 DNA follows: TGTGCCAGCAGTTACTCCCGGGTGGGGTGGGAGCAGTTCTTC.

The V and J genes are TRBV18 and TRBJ1-5; TRBD1 aligns across 7 bases. CDR1 is KGHSH and CDR2 is LQKENI in the germline V gene. The J segment lost 3 bases and the V segment lost 3 bases, leaving 2 bases of the junction unmatched. There are 14 residues in the CDR3. The CDR3 reads CASSPTGNNQPQHF. The CDR3 DNA reads as TGTGCCAGCTCACCGACAGGGAACAATCAGCCCCAGCATTTT.

This clone is a singleton in its sample. This sequence joins TRBV7-2 and TRBJ1-2; D remains unclear. Germline V gives CDR1 SGHTA, CDR2 FQGNSA. The CDR3 length is 12 residues. The V and J ends lost 3 bases and 2 bases respectively, with 4 bases between them. The CDR3 here is CASSFQNYGYTF. CDR3 DNA: TGTGCCAGCAGCTTCCAAAACTATGGCTACACCTTC.

As for this clone: The sample carries other DNA sequences with the same CDR3. The chain combines TRBV20-1 with TRBJ2-5; tentative D call: TRBD2 (6 bases). Germline values: CDR1 DFQATT, CDR2 SNEGSKA (reference sequence). The CDR3 consists of 11 residues. V was trimmed by 3 bases and J by 4 bases, leaving 6 bases between them. DNA for the CDR3: TGCAGTGCTAGCGGGAGAGAGACCCAGTACTTC. Amino acids: CSASGRETQYF.

The genes are TRBV5-4 and TRBJ2-3; a possible D gene is TRBD1 (6 bases). This CDR3 has 15 residues. The V and J ends lost 2 bases and 3 bases respectively, with 13 bases between them. CDR1 is SGHNT and CDR2 is YYREEE in the germline V gene (reference sequence). As DNA, the CDR3 is TGTGCCAGCAGCTTACAGGGACGGAAAACAGATACGCAGTATTTT. Translated: CASSLQGRKTDTQYF.

The CDR3 spells CSVERLSGGYTDTQYF. The CDR3 nucleotides are TGCAGCGTTGAACGTCTTAGCGGGGGTTACACAGATACGCAGTATTTT. The chain joins TRBV29-1 to TRBJ2-3; 9 bases align to TRBD2. Trimming at V came to 2 bases and at J to 2 bases, leaving 8 bases not matched to a gene. The germline V gene encodes CDR1 SQVTM and CDR2 ANQGSEA. The CDR3 sequence is 16 residues long.

V and J are TRBV5-4 and TRBJ2-1, with 12 bases fitting TRBD2. Germline V gene lookup returns CDR1 SGHNT and CDR2 YYREEE (reference sequence). The ends lost 4 bases at V and 9 bases at J; junction bases unmatched: 11. The CDR3 extends over 16 amino acids. Here the CDR3 reads CASSLAGLAGSSEQFF. In DNA, the CDR3 is TGTGCCAGCAGCCTGGCGGGACTAGCGGGTTCCAGTGAGCAGTTCTTC.

This chain joins TRBV7-2 and TRBJ1-5; TRBD1 matches at 9 bases. This CDR3 is 17 amino acids long. The J segment lost 6 bases and the V segment lost 1 base, leaving 10 bases of the junction unmatched. Germline CDR1 reads SGHTA; CDR2 reads FQGNSA. CDR3 residues: CASSLGYGQGRIQPQHF. For the CDR3, the DNA is TGTGCCAGCAGCTTAGGGTACGGACAGGGGAGGATTCAGCCCCAGCATTTT.

V usage is TRBV5-1 and J usage is TRBJ1-5; the D is unclear. Germline loops: CDR1 SGHRS, CDR2 YFSETQ. The V end was cut by 4 bases, the J end by 5 bases, with 13 bases between. The CDR3 is 14 amino acids. CDR3 region: CASSPGEDHQPQHF. The CDR3 DNA reads TGCGCCAGCAGCCCTGGTGAGGACCATCAGCCCCAGCATTTT.

This chain uses TRBV6-5 with TRBJ1-2; 7 bases fit TRBD1. With 6 bases clipped from V and 7 bases from J, the junction kept 8 bases outside the gene matches. CDR1 and CDR2 (germline): MNHEY, SVGAGI. The CDR3 sequence is 13 residues long. CDR3 in DNA: TGTGCCAGCAGAAAAGACAGGGTTGGTGGCTACACCTTC. It encodes CASRKDRVGGYTF.

V is TRBV4-3 and J is TRBJ2-5, with D possibly matching TRBD2 (6 bases). Trimming stripped 0 bases from V and 5 bases from J, with 16 bases between. The V gene's germline CDR1 is LGHNA and CDR2 YSLEER. This CDR3 is 16 amino acids long. The CDR3 reads CASSQDRGGYVETQYF. As DNA, the CDR3 is TGCGCCAGCAGCCAAGATCGTGGGGGGTATGTGGAGACCCAGTACTTC.

This chain links TRBV28 with TRBJ2-7, with D possibly being TRBD1 or TRBD2 (5 bases each). The CDR3 spans 12 residues. Germline CDR1 reads MDHEN; CDR2 reads SYDVKM. V was shortened by 7 bases and J by 9 bases, with 16 bases between the two germline ends. The CDR3 DNA reads TGTGCCAGCACCTCGGGGCAAACCGGGCAGTACTTC. This sequence encodes CASTSGQTGQYF.